One and the same sample provided the 16 T cell receptor beta chains below, sequenced in a study of long-term antiretroviral therapy in people with HIV. The assay used was immunoSEQ (version v3.0), run at survey level. Using immunoSEQ multiplex PCR, the repertoire was profiled, and TCRdb retains in-frame clones only, with some absent. The table lists tens of thousands of clones, around 80% of them singletons. The sequencing here drew on unsorted PBMCs, taken 3 years after starting antiretroviral therapy. Source of these receptors: a man between 45 and 60 years old with HIV.

The chain combines TRBV11-1 with TRBJ2-3, with 8 nucleotides matching TRBD1. V lost 3 bases and J lost 3; bases outside the gene matches: 5. Germline CDR1 is SGHAT and CDR2 is FQDESV (reference sequence). The CDR3 is made up of 15 amino acids. The CDR3 DNA is TGTGCCAGCAGCTTCAACAGGGGGGAGACAGATACGCAGTATTTT. This codes for CASSFNRGETDTQYF.

The rearrangement joins TRBV5-6 to TRBJ2-3, with 8 positions matching TRBD1. J lost 4 bases, V lost 5 bases, and 15 bases had no gene match. Germline V gives CDR1 SGHDT, CDR2 YYEEEE. CDR3 length: 17 amino acids. CDR3 in DNA: TGTGCCAGCAGTACTGCCCAGGGGGCGATCTTTGCAGATACGCAGTATTTT. Translated: CASSTAQGAIFADTQYF.

The chain is built from TRBV4-1 and TRBJ1-1, with a tentative D call TRBD1 (6 bases). V shed 5 bases and J shed 4 bases, with 17 bases lying between them. Germline values: CDR1 MGHRA, CDR2 YSYEKL. This CDR3 contains 15 residues. CDR3 DNA sequence: TGCGCCAGCAGCAGGAGGGAGGGGGGATTCACTGAAGCTTTCTTT. It encodes CASSRREGGFTEAFF.

This chain uses TRBV2 with TRBJ2-2; D perhaps matches TRBD1 (6 bases). With 8 bases removed from V and 6 bases from J, the gap between germline ends came to 16 bases. Germline CDR1 and CDR2: SNHLY and FYNNEI. The CDR3 is 14 amino acids. This CDR3 is CASFSTGYPGELFF. CDR3 sequence (DNA): TGTGCCAGCTTCAGCACAGGGTATCCCGGGGAGCTGTTTTTT.

J is TRBJ1-2 and V is TRBV30, with 8 nucleotides matching TRBD1. Germline assignment: CDR1 GTSNPN and CDR2 SVGIG (reference sequence). There are 13 residues in the CDR3. The V gene end was trimmed by 1 base and the J gene end by 7 bases; junction bases not matched to a gene: 5. CDR3 sequence (DNA): TGTGCCTGGAGTGGACAGGGGAAGATTGGCTACACCTTC. The encoded protein is CAWSGQGKIGYTF.

The rearrangement uses TRBV10-2 and TRBJ2-7; D not certain. V was cut by 0 bases and J by 2 bases, with 11 bases left in between. From germline, CDR1 is WSHSY and CDR2 SAAADI. The CDR3 has 15 amino acids. This CDR3 is CASSESGRAPYEQYF. Here the CDR3 DNA reads TGCGCCAGCAGTGAGTCGGGAAGGGCGCCCTACGAGCAGTACTTC.

The chain couples TRBV6-5 to TRBJ1-2, with D uncertain. Germline V CDR1 and CDR2: MNHEY, SVGAGI. This CDR3 contains 15 residues. V lost 4 bases and J 4 bases, leaving 16 bases between the germline ends. The CDR3 nucleotides are TGTGCCAGCAGTTCCATACAAAGACCTACCTATGGCTACACCTTC. Encoded protein: CASSSIQRPTYGYTF.

The V and J genes are TRBV2 and TRBJ2-5, with 9 bases lining up with TRBD2. After removal of 3 bases from V and 5 bases from J, the junction contained 4 bases not matched to a gene. CDR3 size: 14 residues. Germline CDR1 and CDR2: SNHLY and FYNNEI. The CDR3, as DNA: TGTGCCAGCAGTGAGGGACTAGCCAGGGAGACCCAGTACTTC. This sequence encodes CASSEGLARETQYF.

CDR3 in amino acids: CASSLGGANTEAFF. CDR3 sequence (DNA): TGTGCCAGCAGCTTAGGGGGAGCGAACACTGAAGCTTTCTTT. This chain connects TRBV7-6 to TRBJ1-1; D is undetermined. Germline loops: CDR1 SGHVS, CDR2 FNYEAQ. This CDR3 is built from 14 residues. Deletions cut 1 base from V and 1 base from J, with 7 bases between.

The chain links TRBV6-5 to TRBJ1-2; the D is unclear. Germline V CDR1 and CDR2: MNHEY, SVGAGI. The CDR3 is 15 amino acids. Trimming cost V 5 bases and J 8 bases, with 21 bases left between them. This CDR3 is CASSLGEEVREGYTF. The CDR3 DNA sequence: TGTGCCAGCAGTCTCGGGGAGGAGGTCCGAGAGGGCTACACCTTC.

This chain joins TRBV19 and TRBJ2-7; 8 bases are a match to TRBD1. CDR1 is LNHDA, CDR2 SQIVND, per germline (reference sequence). The ends lost 3 bases at V and 3 bases at J; junction bases unmatched: 4. The CDR3 is made up of 14 amino acids. The CDR3 is CASSIPDRDYEQYF. The CDR3 DNA follows: TGTGCCAGTAGTATCCCGGACAGGGACTACGAGCAGTACTTC. The full variable domain, its missing parts supplied by reference TRBV19 and TRBJ2-7, is DGGITQSPKYLFRKEGQNVTLSCEQNLNHDAMYWYRQDPGQGLRLIYYSQIVNDFQKGDIAEGYSVSREKKESFPLTVTSAQKNPTAFYLCASSIPDRDYEQYFGPGTRLTVT.

A few counts support this clone. This chain connects TRBV28 to TRBJ1-2, with TRBD1 as a possible D gene (5 bases). Germline lookup yields CDR1 MDHEN and CDR2 SYDVKM. V gave up 5 bases and J gave up 0 bases, with 19 bases separating them. This CDR3 is built from 17 residues. The CDR3 reads CASSLPDSLQANYGYTF. The CDR3 coding sequence is TGTGCCAGCAGTCTACCCGACAGTCTTCAAGCTAACTATGGCTACACCTTC.

This clone was seen more than once but under ten times. The genes are TRBV2 and TRBJ1-2; 7 bases are shared with TRBD1. CDR3 length: 12 residues. V dropped 6 bases and J dropped 4; count of bases not matched to a gene: 2. The germline gives CDR1 SNHLY, CDR2 FYNNEI. CDR3 bases: TGTGCCAGCAGGGGGACAGCCTATGGCTACACCTTC. It translates to CASRGTAYGYTF.

The rearrangement links TRBV7-6 to TRBJ1-6; TRBD1 is a possible D gene (5 bases). This CDR3 region has 14 residues. V was clipped by 3 bases and J by 7 bases, with 10 bases between them. Germline V gene data show CDR1 as SGHVS and CDR2 as FNYEAQ. Here the CDR3 DNA reads TGTGCCAGCAGCTTCAGGGAAGGCAATTCACCCCTCCACTTT. The encoded protein is CASSFREGNSPLHF.

V is TRBV5-4 and J is TRBJ2-3; TRBD1 agrees at 10 bases. The CDR3 consists of 16 residues. V lost 4 bases to trimming and J lost 3 bases; unmatched junction nucleotides: 8. The germline gives CDR1 SGHNT, CDR2 YYREEE (reference sequence). Here the CDR3 reads CASSRPRQGATDTQYF. The CDR3 bases are TGTGCCAGCAGCAGGCCTAGACAGGGGGCAACAGATACGCAGTATTTT.

CDR3 sequence reads: CASSPGGPSTDTQYF. In DNA form, the CDR3 reads TGCGCCAGCAGCCCGGGAGGGCCGAGCACAGATACGCAGTATTTT. V usage is TRBV4-3 and J usage is TRBJ2-3; 8 nucleotides match TRBD2. This CDR3 is 15 amino acids long. With 4 bases clipped from V and 0 bases from J, the junction kept 3 bases outside the gene matches. Germline CDR1 is LGHNA and CDR2 is YSLEER.